The T cell receptor (beta chain) described here comes from a study of cytomegalovirus exposure and HLA in healthy donors. Trimming took 6 bases from V and 2 from J, leaving 10 bases between them. The CDR3 is 13 amino acids. Germline V CDR1 and CDR2: MGHRA, YSYEKL. PCR amplification relied on 60 Vbeta primers (plus 13 Jbeta primers). Using immunoSEQ multiplex PCR, the repertoire was profiled, and TCRdb retains in-frame clones only, with some absent. Among around 200,000 clones, over 65% were seen once, and the ten largest hold 2% to 3%. For this clone: No antigen is known for it.

Study-level results: High specificity and sensitivity for cytomegalovirus status were reported for the classifier.

The receptor was derived from a woman in her fifties or sixties in good health and CMV-seropositive. The sequenced sample consisted of PBMCs. The chain recombines TRBV4-1 with TRBJ1-1; D is perhaps TRBD1 (5 bases). CDR3 DNA: TGCGCCAGCAGTTCCGACAGCAACACTGAAGCTTTCTTT. It encodes CASSSDSNTEAFF.